The rows below give T cell receptor beta chains drawn from one sample of a study of immune evolution from preneoplasia to lung adenocarcinoma. Clones were read by immunoSEQ multiplex PCR, and TCRdb kept only the in-frame ones, dropping some. The sample lists about 1,900 clones, about 81% occurring once. The sequenced sample was FFPE tissue from an adenomatous hyperplasia lung lesion. These receptors came from a donor at least 70 years old with lung adenocarcinoma. Both conserved end residues are part of each CDR3. D genes are given only for firm matches. Clone size is not always given. Where it is, it says once, few, many or a class for expanded clones.

clone_size j_call v_call d_call cdr3_nt cdr3_aa
NA TRBJ1-1 TRBV6-4 NA TGTGCCAGCAGTGACGGAGAAACGAACACTGAAGCTTTCTTT CASSDGETNTEAFF
NA TRBJ1-3 TRBV6-5 TRBD1 TGTGCCAGCAGATCCGGACAGGGCCTATTCCAGACCATATATTTT CASRSGQGLFQTIYF
few TRBJ2-3 TRBV4-3 NA TGCGCCAGCAGCCAGGGGGCAAGCGGGAGCACAGATACGCAGTATTTT CASSQGASGSTDTQYF
NA TRBJ2-7 TRBV30 NA TGTGCCTGGAGTAACAGACTAGGACGCTACGAGCAGTACTTC CAWSNRLGRYEQYF
NA TRBJ1-4 TRBV5-6 NA TGTGCCAGCAGCCCGGGGGCTAATGAAAAACTGTTTTTT CASSPGANEKLFF
few TRBJ1-4 TRBV7-9 NA TGTGCCAGCAGCTTAGTAGGGACCTCGGAAAAACTGTTTTTT CASSLVGTSEKLFF
NA TRBJ2-3 TRBV4-3 NA TGCGCCAGCAGCCAAGACTTAGCGAACACAGATACGCAGTATTTT CASSQDLANTDTQYF
NA TRBJ2-1 TRBV7-8 NA TGTGCCACTTCGACTAGTTTATACAATGAGCAGTTCTTC CATSTSLYNEQFF
once TRBJ1-1 TRBV30 NA TGTGCCTGGAACGGAGGGGGGAGCACTGAAGCTTTCTTT CAWNGGGSTEAFF
NA TRBJ2-3 TRBV21-1 NA TGTGCCAGCAGCAAGGGAAGCGGGAGGGTTCAAGATACGCAGTATTTT CASSKGSGRVQDTQYF
NA TRBJ2-5 TRBV5-1 NA TGCGCCAGCAGCGCGGGACTCCTCCACGAGACCCAGTACTTC CASSAGLLHETQYF
NA TRBJ2-7 TRBV5-6 NA TGTGCCAGCAGCTTGGACGCGTTCTCACACGAGCAGTACTTC CASSLDAFSHEQYF
NA TRBJ2-7 TRBV18 TRBD2 TGTGCCAGCTCCCAAGCGGGAGGGCTAAACGAGCAGTACTTC CASSQAGGLNEQYF
NA TRBJ1-2 TRBV27 TRBD1 TGTGCCAGCAGTTTCTCAGACAGGGTGGCTGGCTACACCTTC CASSFSDRVAGYTF
NA TRBJ2-7 TRBV18 NA TGTGCCAGCTCCCCTCAGACCACAACGGTCTCCGAGCAGTACTTC CASSPQTTTVSEQYF
NA TRBJ2-1 TRBV12-5 NA TGTGCTAGTGGTTTGTGGACTCCTCGGGTCGTTGAGCAGTTCTTC CASGLWTPRVVEQFF
NA TRBJ2-3 TRBV4-1 TRBD2 TGCGCCAGCAGCCAAGATCGCCGCGGGAGGGCCCCGGATACGCAGTATTTT CASSQDRRGRAPDTQYF
NA TRBJ2-1 TRBV18 TRBD1 TGTGCCAGCTCACCGGGACAGGGAAATGAGCAGTTCTTC CASSPGQGNEQFF
NA TRBJ1-1 TRBV6-5 NA TGTGCCAGCAGTTACCGCGGAGGGGGACGGAACACTGAAGCTTTCTTT CASSYRGGGRNTEAFF
NA TRBJ1-5 TRBV28 NA TGTGCCAGCAGTTGGGGGCAGAGTAGCAATCAGCCCCAGCATTTT CASSWGQSSNQPQHF
few TRBJ2-6 TRBV28 NA TGTGCCAGCAGCGCCCTGTTTAACTCTGGGGCCAACGTCCTGACTTTC CASSALFNSGANVLTF
few TRBJ2-1 TRBV9 TRBD2 TGTGCCAGCAGTGCTAGCGGGAGCATCTACAATGAGCAGTTCTTC CASSASGSIYNEQFF
NA TRBJ2-7 TRBV28 TRBD2 TGTGCCAGCAGTCCATTCAAAACGACTAGCGTTTCTACCTACGAGCAGTACTTC CASSPFKTTSVSTYEQYF
NA TRBJ1-1 TRBV28 NA TGTGCCAGCAGTTTTGGCAGGGCCCAAAGGCCGAACACTGAAGCTTTCTTT CASSFGRAQRPNTEAFF
NA TRBJ2-5 TRBV9 TRBD1 TGTGCCAGCAGCGCACAGACAGGGCAAGGGGAGACCCAGTACTTC CASSAQTGQGETQYF
NA TRBJ1-5 TRBV5-4 NA TGTGCCAGCAGCATTCAGGGGAAGGGCAATCAGCCCCAGCATTTT CASSIQGKGNQPQHF
few TRBJ1-1 TRBV7-3 NA TGTGCCAGCAGCCCTGCGTTGAGAGCTGAAGCTTTCTTT CASSPALRAEAFF
NA TRBJ1-1 TRBV29-1 NA TGCAGCGTTACCCTGGGGGGGGACACTGAAGCTTTCTTT CSVTLGGDTEAFF
NA TRBJ1-4 TRBV11-2 NA TGTGCCAGCAGCTTCTTCGGCCCCGGGGAAAAACTGTTTTTT CASSFFGPGEKLFF
NA TRBJ2-3 TRBV5-1 NA TGCGCCAGCAGCTTGGAGGGGGGAGCCCCAGATACGCAGTATTTT CASSLEGGAPDTQYF
NA TRBJ1-5 TRBV19 NA TGTGCCAGTAGTATAAGCCGAGGGTTCGGATTTAGCAATCAGCCCCAGCATTTT CASSISRGFGFSNQPQHF
NA TRBJ2-7 TRBV28 NA TGTGCCAGCAGTTTATTGGCTTCCGAGCAGTACTTC CASSLLASEQYF
NA TRBJ2-5 TRBV11-2 NA TGTGCCAGCAGCCGTTCGTCCGTTCGGCAAGAGACCCAGTACTTC CASSRSSVRQETQYF
NA TRBJ2-7 TRBV5-6 NA TGTGCCAGCAGCGTACTAGGTTACGAGCAGTACTTC CASSVLGYEQYF
NA TRBJ2-2 TRBV6-4 TRBD1 TGTGCCAGCAGTCCGAATCACAGGGGCCCAAACACCGGGGAGCTGTTTTTT CASSPNHRGPNTGELFF
NA TRBJ2-5 TRBV7-8 TRBD2 TGTGCCAGCAGCCCCTGGACTAGCGGAGAGACCCAGTACTTC CASSPWTSGETQYF
NA TRBJ1-2 TRBV6-9 NA TGTGCCAGCAGCCCTTTCGGCAACCAAGGGCACACCTTC CASSPFGNQGHTF
NA TRBJ2-7 TRBV18 NA TGTGCCAGCTCACCAGCGGGATACGAGCAGTACTTC CASSPAGYEQYF
NA TRBJ2-3 TRBV21-1 NA TGTGCCAGCAGCAAAAGAGACAGGGTTGGGGGCACAGATACGCAGTATTTT CASSKRDRVGGTDTQYF
NA TRBJ1-1 TRBV4-1 NA TGCGCCAGCAGCCAAGATCTCCAGGTTGAGACTGAAGCTTTCTTT CASSQDLQVETEAFF
NA TRBJ1-1 TRBV5-1 TRBD1 TGCGCCAGCAGCTTGGAACCGGGACAGAAAGCTTTCTTT CASSLEPGQKAFF
NA TRBJ2-4 TRBV6-1 NA TGTGCCAGCAGTGAACTAGGGGTTCAGTACTTC CASSELGVQYF
NA TRBJ1-2 TRBV29-1 TRBD1 TGCAGCGTGGTACGGGACAGGGAAAGCGGCTACACCTTC CSVVRDRESGYTF
NA TRBJ1-5 TRBV5-8 TRBD1 TGTGCCAGCAGCTTGAGCAGGGGGCTTGGCAATCAGCCCCAGCATTTT CASSLSRGLGNQPQHF
NA TRBJ1-2 TRBV5-1 NA TGCGCCAGCAGCTTGGGACCCCAGAGAGGGGGTGGCTATGGCTACACCTTC CASSLGPQRGGGYGYTF
NA TRBJ2-5 TRBV5-1 NA TGCGCCAGCAGGCAAAACCAAGAGACCCAGTACTTC CASRQNQETQYF
few TRBJ2-1 TRBV20-1 NA TGCAGTGCTAGGAGGGAATATGAGCAGTTCTTC CSARREYEQFF
NA TRBJ2-7 TRBV27 TRBD1 TGTGCCAGCAGGCACCGGGACAGGGGGCCCTACGAGCAGTACTTC CASRHRDRGPYEQYF
NA TRBJ2-5 TRBV2 NA TGTGCCAGCAGGGACGGGGCTCCTGGGGAGACCCAGTACTTC CASRDGAPGETQYF
few TRBJ2-3 TRBV14 NA TGTGCCAGCAGCCGGGCCGGCACAGATACGCAGTATTTT CASSRAGTDTQYF
NA TRBJ2-5 TRBV29-1 TRBD2 TGCAGCGTTGAAGGGACTAGCGGGAGGGTAGAGACCCAGTACTTC CSVEGTSGRVETQYF
NA TRBJ2-3 TRBV29-1 TRBD2 TGCAGCGGTACGGGACTAGCATCAGATACGCAGTATTTT CSGTGLASDTQYF
NA TRBJ2-7 TRBV6-5 TRBD1 TGTGCCAGCAGACCGGGACAGCAGAACTACGAGCAGTACTTC CASRPGQQNYEQYF
once TRBJ2-1 TRBV18 NA TGTGCCAGCTCACGGGATCAGGGCAATGAGCAGTTCTTC CASSRDQGNEQFF
NA TRBJ1-3 TRBV6-6 NA TGTGCCAGCAGTTACTCGGACAGCGTCGGAGGAAACACCATATATTTT CASSYSDSVGGNTIYF
few TRBJ1-2 TRBV29-1 TRBD1 TGCAGCGTTGATGTCGACAGGGGAGGTGGTGGCTACACCTTC CSVDVDRGGGGYTF
NA TRBJ1-2 TRBV5-6 TRBD1 TGTGCCAGCAACGGACAGGGGGGGAAATGGAACCACTATGGCTACACCTTC CASNGQGGKWNHYGYTF
few TRBJ1-2 TRBV27 NA TGTGCCAGCAGTTTAGTCGCAGGCCAGAGGGACTATGGCTACACCTTC CASSLVAGQRDYGYTF
NA TRBJ1-1 TRBV18 NA TGTGCCAGCTCACCACGGGTTGGTGGGGACACTGAAGCTTTCTTT CASSPRVGGDTEAFF
NA TRBJ1-1 TRBV5-1 NA TGCGCCAGCAGCGTAATGACGGACTCTGAAGCTTTCTTT CASSVMTDSEAFF